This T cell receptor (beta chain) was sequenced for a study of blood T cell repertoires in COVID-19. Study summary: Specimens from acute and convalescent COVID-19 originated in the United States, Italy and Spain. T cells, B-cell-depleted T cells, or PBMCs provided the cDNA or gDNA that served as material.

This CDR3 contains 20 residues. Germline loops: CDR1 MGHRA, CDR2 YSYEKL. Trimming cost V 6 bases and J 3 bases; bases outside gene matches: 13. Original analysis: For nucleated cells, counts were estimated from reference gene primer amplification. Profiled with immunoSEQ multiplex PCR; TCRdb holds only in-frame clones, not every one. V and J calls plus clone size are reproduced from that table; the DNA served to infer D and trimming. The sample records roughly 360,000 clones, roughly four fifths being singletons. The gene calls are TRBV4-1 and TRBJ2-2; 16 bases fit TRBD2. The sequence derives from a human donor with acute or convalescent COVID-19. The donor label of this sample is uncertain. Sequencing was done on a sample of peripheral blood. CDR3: CASRQPGLAGGPGHTGELFF. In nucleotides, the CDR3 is TGCGCCAGCAGACAACCGGGACTAGCGGGAGGGCCGGGTCACACCGGGGAGCTGTTTTTT.